The 2 T cell receptor beta chains presented below share a single source sample, sequenced in a study of patients and donors after allogeneic stem cell transplantation. TCRdb redid the calling of the RT-PCR reads with MiXCR, one entry per CDR3 protein. Of over 350,000 distinct CDR3 sequences in the sample, roughly 16% are singletons; the top ten hold 6% to 8%. The source material was blood, either unsorted or a sorted T cell fraction (not recorded which). The receptors come from a human donor who was either an allogeneic HSCT recipient or a stem cell or donor lymphocyte infusion donor (not recorded which). It is not recorded whose cells these are; they may come from a transplant donor.

This clonotype has at least ten counts. The chain employs TRBV12-3 or TRBV12-4 and TRBJ1-5; TRBD1 agrees at 7 bases. V lost 8 bases, J lost 7 bases, and 8 bases stayed unmatched. The CDR3 runs 13 residues. The CDR3 DNA is TGTGCCAGCTCCGACAGGGCCGGGCAGCCCCAGCATTTT. Translating it yields CASSDRAGQPQHF.

V and J are TRBV20-1 and TRBJ2-2; 15 bases match TRBD2. Germline lookup yields CDR1 DFQATT and CDR2 SNEGSKA (reference sequence). This CDR3 has 17 residues. V shed 4 bases and J 7 bases; nucleotides not matched to a gene: 10. The CDR3 nucleotides read TGCAGTGCTATCCTTTGGGGACTAGCGGGGGGTAACGGGGAGCTGTTTTTT. It is translated as CSAILWGLAGGNGELFF.